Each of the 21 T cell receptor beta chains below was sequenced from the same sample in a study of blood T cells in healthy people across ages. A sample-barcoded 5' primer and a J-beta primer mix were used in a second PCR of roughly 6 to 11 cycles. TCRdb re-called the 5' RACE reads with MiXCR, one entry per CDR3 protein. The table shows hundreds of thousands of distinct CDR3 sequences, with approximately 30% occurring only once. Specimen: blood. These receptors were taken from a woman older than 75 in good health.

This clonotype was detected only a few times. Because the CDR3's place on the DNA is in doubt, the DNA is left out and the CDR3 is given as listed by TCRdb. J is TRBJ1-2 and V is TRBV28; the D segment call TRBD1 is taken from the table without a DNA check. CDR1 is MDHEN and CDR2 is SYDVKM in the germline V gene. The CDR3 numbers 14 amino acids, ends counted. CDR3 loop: CASSLVGPGYGYTF.

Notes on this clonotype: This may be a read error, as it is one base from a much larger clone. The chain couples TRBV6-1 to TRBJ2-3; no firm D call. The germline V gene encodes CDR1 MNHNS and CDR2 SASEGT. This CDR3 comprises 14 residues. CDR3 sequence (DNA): TGTGTCAGCAGTGATCAACTTAGCACAGATACGCAGTATTTT. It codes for CVSSDQLSTDTQYF.

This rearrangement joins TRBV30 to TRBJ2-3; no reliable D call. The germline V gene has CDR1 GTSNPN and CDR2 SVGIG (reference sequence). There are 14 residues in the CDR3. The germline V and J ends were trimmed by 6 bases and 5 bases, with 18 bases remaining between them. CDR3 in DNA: TGTGCCTGCGTCGTCGGCCCTCGCGGAGATACGCAGTATTTT. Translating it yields CACVVGPRGDTQYF. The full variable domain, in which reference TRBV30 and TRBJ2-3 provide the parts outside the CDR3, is SQTIHQWPATLVQPVGSPLSLECTVEGTSNPNLYWYRQAAGRGLQLLFYSVGIGQISSEVPQNLSASRPQDRQFILSSKKLLLSDSGFYLCACVVGPRGDTQYFGPGTRLTVL.

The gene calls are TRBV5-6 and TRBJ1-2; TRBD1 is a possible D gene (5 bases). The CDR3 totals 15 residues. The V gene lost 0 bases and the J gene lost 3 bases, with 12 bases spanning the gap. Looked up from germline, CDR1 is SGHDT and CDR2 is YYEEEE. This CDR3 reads CASSLGQRSDYGYTF. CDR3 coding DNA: TGTGCCAGCAGCTTGGGACAGAGATCTGACTATGGCTACACCTTC.

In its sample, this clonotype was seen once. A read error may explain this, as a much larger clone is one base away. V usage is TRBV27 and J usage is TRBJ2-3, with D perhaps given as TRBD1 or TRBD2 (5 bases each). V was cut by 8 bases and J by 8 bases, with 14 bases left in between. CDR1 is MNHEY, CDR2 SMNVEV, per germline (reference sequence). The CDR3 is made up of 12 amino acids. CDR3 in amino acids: CASGERGGTQYF. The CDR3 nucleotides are TGTGCCAGCGGTGAGAGGGGCGGTACGCAGTATTTT.

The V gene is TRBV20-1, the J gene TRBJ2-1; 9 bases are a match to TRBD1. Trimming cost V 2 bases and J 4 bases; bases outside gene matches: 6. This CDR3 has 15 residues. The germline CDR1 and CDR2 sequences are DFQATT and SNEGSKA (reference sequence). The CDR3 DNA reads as TGCAGTGCTAGACCCTCAGGACAGGGGTACAATGAGCAGTTCTTC. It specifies CSARPSGQGYNEQFF.

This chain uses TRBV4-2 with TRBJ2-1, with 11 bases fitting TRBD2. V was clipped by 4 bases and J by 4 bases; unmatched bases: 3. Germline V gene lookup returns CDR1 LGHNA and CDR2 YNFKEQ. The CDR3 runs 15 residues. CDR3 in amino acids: CASSPRTSGYNEQFF. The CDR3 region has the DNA TGTGCCAGCAGCCCCAGGACTAGCGGGTACAATGAGCAGTTCTTC.

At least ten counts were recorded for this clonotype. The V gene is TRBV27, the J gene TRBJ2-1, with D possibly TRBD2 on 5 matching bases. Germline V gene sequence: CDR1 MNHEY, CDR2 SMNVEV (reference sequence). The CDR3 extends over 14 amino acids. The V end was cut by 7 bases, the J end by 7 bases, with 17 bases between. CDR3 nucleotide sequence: TGTGCCAGCACCCAGAGAGGAAGAGGGAATGAGCAGTTCTTC. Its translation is CASTQRGRGNEQFF.

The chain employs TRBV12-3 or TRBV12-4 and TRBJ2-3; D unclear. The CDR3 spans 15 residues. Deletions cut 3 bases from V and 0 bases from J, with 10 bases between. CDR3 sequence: CASSFGRSSTDTQYF. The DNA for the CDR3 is TGTGCCAGCAGTTTCGGCAGATCGAGCACAGATACGCAGTATTTT.

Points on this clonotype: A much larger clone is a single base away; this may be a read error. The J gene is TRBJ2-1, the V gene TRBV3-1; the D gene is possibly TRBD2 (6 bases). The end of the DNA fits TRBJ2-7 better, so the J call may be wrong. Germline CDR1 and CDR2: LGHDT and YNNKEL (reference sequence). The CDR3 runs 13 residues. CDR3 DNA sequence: TGTGCCAGCACCGCGGCGGGGTACAATGAGCAGTACTTC. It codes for CASTAAGYNEQYF.

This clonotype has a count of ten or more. CDR3 loop: CASSLERTGTQYF. CDR3 bases: TGTGCCAGCAGCTTAGAACGGACGGGTACGCAGTATTTT. The rearrangement joins TRBV11-1 to TRBJ2-3; D is unclear. Germline V gives CDR1 SGHAT, CDR2 FQDESV (reference sequence). CDR3 length: 13 amino acids. Deletions cut 1 base from V and 8 bases from J, with 10 bases between. Supplemented by reference TRBV11-1 and TRBJ2-3, the full variable domain reads EAEVAQSPRYKITEKSQAVAFWCDPISGHATLYWYRQILGQGPELLVQFQDESVVDDSQLPKDRFSAERLKGVDSTLKIQPAELGDSAMYLCASSLERTGTQYFGPGTRLTVL.

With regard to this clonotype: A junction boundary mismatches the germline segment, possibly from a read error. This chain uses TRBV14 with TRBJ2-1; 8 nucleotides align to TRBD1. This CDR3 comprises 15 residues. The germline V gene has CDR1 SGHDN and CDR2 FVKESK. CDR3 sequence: CAGSSSGGAYNEQFF. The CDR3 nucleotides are TGTGCCGGCAGCTCCTCAGGGGGCGCCTACAATGAGCAGTTCTTC.

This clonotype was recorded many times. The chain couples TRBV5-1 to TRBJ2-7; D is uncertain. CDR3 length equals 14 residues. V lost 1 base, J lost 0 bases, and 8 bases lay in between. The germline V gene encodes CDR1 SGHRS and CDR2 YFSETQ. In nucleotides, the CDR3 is TGCGCCAGCAGCTTGTATTCAGGCTCCTACGAGCAGTACTTC. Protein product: CASSLYSGSYEQYF.

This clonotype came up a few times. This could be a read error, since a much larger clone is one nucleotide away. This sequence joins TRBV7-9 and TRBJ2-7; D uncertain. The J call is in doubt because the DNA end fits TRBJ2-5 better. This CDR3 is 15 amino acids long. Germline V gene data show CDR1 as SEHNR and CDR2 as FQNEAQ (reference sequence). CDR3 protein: CASTGSVGLEETQYF. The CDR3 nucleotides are TGTGCCAGCACCGGATCTGTAGGTTTGGAAGAGACCCAGTACTTC.

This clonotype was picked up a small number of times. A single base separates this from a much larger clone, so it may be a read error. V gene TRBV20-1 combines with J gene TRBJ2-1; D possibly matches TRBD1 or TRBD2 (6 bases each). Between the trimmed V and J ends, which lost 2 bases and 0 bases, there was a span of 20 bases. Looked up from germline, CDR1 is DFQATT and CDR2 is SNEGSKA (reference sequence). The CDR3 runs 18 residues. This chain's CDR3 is CSARTSQGTRLSYNEQFF. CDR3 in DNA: TGCAGTGCTAGAACCTCGCAGGGGACTCGTCTCTCCTACAATGAGCAGTTCTTC.

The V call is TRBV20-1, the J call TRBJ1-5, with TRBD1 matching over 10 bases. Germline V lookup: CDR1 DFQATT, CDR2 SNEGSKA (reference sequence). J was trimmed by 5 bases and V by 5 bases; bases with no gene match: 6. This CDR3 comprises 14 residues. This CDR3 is CSAGGQGVDQPQHF. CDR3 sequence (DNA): TGCAGTGCTGGCGGACAGGGGGTGGATCAGCCCCAGCATTTT.

As DNA, the CDR3 is TGTGCCAGCAGCCCCCAGGCCTCGAACACCGGGGAGCTGTTTTTT. Protein sequence: CASSPQASNTGELFF. The V gene is TRBV7-6, the J gene TRBJ2-2, with unresolved D. Per the germline V gene, CDR1 is SGHVS and CDR2 is FNYEAQ. This CDR3 contains 15 residues. V was trimmed by 5 bases and J by 0 bases, leaving 10 bases between them.

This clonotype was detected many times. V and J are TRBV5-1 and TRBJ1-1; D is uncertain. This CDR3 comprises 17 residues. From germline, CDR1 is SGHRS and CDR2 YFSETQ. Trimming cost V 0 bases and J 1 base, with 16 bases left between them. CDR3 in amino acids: CASSLEAWSGWNTEAFF. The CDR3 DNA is TGCGCCAGCAGCTTGGAGGCTTGGTCAGGCTGGAACACTGAAGCTTTCTTT.

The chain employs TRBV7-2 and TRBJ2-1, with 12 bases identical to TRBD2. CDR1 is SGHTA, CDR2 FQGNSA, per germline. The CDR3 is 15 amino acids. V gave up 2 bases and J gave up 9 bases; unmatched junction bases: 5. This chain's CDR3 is CASSLTRTSGAEQFF. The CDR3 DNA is TGTGCCAGCAGCTTAACCCGGACTAGCGGGGCTGAGCAGTTCTTC.

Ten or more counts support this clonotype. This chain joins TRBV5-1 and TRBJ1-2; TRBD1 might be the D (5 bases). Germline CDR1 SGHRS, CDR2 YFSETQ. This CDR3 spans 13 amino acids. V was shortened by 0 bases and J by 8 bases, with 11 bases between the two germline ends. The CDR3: CASSLAGLEGYTF. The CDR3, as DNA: TGCGCCAGCAGCTTGGCAGGGCTCGAGGGCTACACCTTC.

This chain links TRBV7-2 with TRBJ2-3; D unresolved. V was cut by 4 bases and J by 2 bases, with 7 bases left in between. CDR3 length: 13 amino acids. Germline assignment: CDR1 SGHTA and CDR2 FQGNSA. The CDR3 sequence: CASSSSHTDTQYF. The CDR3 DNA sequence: TGTGCCAGCAGCTCAAGTCACACAGATACGCAGTATTTT.